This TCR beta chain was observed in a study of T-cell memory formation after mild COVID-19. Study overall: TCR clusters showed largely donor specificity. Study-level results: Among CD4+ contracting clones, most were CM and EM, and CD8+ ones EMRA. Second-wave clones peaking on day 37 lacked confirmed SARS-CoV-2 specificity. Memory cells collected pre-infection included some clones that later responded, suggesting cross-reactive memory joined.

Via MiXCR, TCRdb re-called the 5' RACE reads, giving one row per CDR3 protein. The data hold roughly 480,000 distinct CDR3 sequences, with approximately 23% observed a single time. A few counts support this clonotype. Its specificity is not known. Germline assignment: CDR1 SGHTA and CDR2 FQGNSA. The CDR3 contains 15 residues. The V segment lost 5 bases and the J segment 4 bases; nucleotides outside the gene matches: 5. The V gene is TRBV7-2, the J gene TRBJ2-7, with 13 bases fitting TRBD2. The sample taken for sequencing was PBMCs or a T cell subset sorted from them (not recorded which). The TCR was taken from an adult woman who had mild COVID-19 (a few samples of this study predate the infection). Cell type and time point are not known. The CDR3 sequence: CASSLPTSGRYEQYF. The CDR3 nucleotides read TGTGCCAGCAGCCTACCGACTAGCGGGAGGTACGAGCAGTACTTC.